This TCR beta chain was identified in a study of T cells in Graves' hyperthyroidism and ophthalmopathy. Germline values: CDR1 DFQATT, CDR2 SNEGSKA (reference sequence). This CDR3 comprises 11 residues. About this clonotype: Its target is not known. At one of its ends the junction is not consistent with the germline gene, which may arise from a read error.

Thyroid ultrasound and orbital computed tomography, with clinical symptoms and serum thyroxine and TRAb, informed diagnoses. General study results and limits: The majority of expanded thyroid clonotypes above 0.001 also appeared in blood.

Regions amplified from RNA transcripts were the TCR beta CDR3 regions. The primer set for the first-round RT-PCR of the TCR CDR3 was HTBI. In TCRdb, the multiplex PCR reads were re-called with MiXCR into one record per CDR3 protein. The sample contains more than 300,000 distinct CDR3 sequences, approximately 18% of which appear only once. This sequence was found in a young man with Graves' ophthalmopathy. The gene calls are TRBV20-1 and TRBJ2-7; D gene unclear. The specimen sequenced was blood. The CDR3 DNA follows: TGCAGTGGGAGATGGACCTACGAGCAGCACTTC. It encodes CSGRWTYEQHF.